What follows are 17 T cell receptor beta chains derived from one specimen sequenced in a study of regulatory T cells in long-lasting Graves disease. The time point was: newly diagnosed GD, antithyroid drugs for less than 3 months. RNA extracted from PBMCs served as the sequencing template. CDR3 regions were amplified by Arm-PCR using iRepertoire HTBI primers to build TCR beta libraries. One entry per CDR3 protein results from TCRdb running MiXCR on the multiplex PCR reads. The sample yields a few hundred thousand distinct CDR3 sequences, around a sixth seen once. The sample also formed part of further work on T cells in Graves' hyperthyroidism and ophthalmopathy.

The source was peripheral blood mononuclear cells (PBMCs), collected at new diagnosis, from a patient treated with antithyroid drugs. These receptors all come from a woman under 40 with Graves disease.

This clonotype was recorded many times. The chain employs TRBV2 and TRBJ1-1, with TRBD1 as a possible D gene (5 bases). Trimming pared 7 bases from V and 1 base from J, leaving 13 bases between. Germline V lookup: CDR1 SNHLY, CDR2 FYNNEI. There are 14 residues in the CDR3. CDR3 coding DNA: TGTGCCAGCATCCCCGGGACCGCGAACACTGAAGCTTTCTTT. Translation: CASIPGTANTEAFF.

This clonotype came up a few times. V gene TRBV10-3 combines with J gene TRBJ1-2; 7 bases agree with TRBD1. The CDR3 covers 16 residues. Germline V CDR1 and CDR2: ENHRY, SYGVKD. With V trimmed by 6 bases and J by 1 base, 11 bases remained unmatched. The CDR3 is CAIRGGQAPFNYGYTF. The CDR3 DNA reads TGTGCCATCAGGGGAGGACAGGCCCCCTTTAACTATGGCTACACCTTC.

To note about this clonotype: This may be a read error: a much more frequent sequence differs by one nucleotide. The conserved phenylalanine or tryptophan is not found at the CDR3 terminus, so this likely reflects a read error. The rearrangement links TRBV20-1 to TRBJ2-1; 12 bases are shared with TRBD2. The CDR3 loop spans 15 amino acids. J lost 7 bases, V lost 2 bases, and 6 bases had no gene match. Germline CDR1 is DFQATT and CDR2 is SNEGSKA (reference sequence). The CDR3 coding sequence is TGCAGTGCTAGAACTCTAGCGGGGGGGTGGAATGAGCAGTTCGTC. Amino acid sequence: CSARTLAGGWNEQFV.

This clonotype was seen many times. CDR3 sequence reads: CASSPRELGQPQHF. The CDR3 nucleotides read TGTGCCAGCAGCCCTCGGGAGCTCGGACAGCCCCAGCATTTT. J is TRBJ1-5 and V is TRBV7-2; D is ambiguous. The length of the CDR3 is 14 residues. Germline CDR1 and CDR2: SGHTA and FQGNSA. The ends were cut back, 5 bases at V and 7 bases at J, with 15 bases in the middle.

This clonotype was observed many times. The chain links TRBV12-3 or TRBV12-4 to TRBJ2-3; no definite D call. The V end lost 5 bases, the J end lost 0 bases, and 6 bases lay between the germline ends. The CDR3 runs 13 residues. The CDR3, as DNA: TGTGCCAGCAGTATTCAGAGCACAGATACGCAGTATTTT. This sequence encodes CASSIQSTDTQYF.

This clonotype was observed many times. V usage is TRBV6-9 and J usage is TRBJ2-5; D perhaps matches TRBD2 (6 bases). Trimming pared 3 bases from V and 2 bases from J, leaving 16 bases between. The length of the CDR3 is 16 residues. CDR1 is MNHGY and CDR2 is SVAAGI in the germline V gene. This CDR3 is CASSYPELARQETQYF. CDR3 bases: TGTGCCAGCAGTTACCCGGAACTAGCCCGACAAGAGACCCAGTACTTC.

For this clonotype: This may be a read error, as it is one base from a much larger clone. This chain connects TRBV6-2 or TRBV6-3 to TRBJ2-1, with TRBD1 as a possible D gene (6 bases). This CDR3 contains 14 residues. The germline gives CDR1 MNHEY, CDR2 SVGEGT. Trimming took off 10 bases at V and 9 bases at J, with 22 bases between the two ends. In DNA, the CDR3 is TGTGCCAACAGAACGACAGGCCCCTTGATTGAGCAGTTCTTC. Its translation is CANRTTGPLIEQFF.

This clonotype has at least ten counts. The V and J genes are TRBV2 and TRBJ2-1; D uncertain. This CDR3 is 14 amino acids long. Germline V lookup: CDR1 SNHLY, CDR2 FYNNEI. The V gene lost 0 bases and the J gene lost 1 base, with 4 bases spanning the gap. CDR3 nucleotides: TGTGCCAGCAGTGAAGCCACTTCCTACAATGAGCAGTTCTTC. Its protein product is CASSEATSYNEQFF.

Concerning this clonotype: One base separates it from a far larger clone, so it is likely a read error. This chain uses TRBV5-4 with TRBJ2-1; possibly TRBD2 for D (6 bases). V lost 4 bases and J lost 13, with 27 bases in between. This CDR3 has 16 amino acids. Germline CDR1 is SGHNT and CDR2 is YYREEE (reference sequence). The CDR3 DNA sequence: TGTGCCAGCAGCCAATTTGGGGCGGGGTGGGAAAACATTCAGTTCTTC. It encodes CASSQFGAGWENIQFF.

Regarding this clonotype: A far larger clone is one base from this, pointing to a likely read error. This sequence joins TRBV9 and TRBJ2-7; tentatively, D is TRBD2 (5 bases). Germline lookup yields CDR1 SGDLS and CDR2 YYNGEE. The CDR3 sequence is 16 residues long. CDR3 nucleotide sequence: TGTGCCAGCTCACCGTTAGGGCGGGTTAGCTCCTACGGGCAGTACTTC. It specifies CASSPLGRVSSYGQYF.

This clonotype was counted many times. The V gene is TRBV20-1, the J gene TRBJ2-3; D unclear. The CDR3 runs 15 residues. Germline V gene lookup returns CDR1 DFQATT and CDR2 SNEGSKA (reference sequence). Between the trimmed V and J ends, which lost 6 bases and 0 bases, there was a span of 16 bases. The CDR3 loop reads CSAKTRIPSTDTQYF. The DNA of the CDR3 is TGCAGTGCAAAGACCAGGATTCCTAGCACAGATACGCAGTATTTT.

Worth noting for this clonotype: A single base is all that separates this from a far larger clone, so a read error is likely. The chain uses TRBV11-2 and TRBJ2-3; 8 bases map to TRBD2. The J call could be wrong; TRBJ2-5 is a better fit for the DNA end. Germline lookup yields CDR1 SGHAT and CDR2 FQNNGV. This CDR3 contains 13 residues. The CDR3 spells CAGTLPGGVTQYF. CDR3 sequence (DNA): TGTGCCGGCACCCTACCCGGGGGGGTGACCCAGTACTTC.

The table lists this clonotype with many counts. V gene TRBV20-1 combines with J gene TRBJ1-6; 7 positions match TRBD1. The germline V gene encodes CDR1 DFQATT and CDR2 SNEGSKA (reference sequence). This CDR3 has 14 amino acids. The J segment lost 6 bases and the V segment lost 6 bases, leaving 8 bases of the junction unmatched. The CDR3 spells CSAGAGGGNSPLHF. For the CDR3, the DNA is TGCAGTGCCGGAGCAGGGGGTGGTAATTCACCCCTCCACTTT.

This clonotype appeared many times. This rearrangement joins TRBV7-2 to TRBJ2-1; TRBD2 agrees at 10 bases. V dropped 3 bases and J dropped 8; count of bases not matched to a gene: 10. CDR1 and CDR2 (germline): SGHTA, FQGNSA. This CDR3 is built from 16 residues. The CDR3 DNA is TGTGCCAGCAGCTTCTTTAGCGGGGGGCGCTCGGATGAGCAGTTCTTC. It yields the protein CASSFFSGGRSDEQFF.

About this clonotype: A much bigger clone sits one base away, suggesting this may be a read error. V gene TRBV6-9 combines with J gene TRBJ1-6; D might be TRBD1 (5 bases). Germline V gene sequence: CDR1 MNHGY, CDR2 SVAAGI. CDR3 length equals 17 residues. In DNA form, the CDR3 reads TGTGTCAGCAGTTACTCCGGGGCATTGCAAGGAGATTCACCCCTCCACTTT. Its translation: CVSSYSGALQGDSPLHF.

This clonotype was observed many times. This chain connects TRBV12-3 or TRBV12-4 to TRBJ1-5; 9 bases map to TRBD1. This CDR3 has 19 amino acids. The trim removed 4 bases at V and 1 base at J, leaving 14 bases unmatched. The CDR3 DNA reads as TGTGCCAGCAGTTCATGGGACAGGGTGGTACCGACGAGCAATCAGCCCCAGCATTTT. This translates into CASSSWDRVVPTSNQPQHF.

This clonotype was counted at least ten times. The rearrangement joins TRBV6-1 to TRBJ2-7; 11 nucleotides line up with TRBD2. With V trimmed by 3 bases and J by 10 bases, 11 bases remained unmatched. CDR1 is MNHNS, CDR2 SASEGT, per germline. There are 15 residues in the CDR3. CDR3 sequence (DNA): TGTGCCAGCAGTGACTTCCTCACTAGCGGGGGAGGACAGTACTTC. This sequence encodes CASSDFLTSGGGQYF.